One T cell receptor beta chain is described in this entry. Its antigen remains unknown. CDR1 is SGHRS and CDR2 is YFSETQ in the germline V gene. The V end lost 4 bases, the J end lost 8 bases, and 7 bases lay between the germline ends. The CDR3 sequence is 11 residues long. Repertoires were generated with immunoSEQ multiplex PCR, while TCRdb's copy carries only in-frame clones and drops some. The table includes some 110,000 clones, around 90% detected once. This sample is part of a study of radiotherapy plus CTLA-4 blockade in lung cancer. General observations from the study: Per reports, early blood T cell clone dynamics, plus interferon-beta, forecast response most strongly.

CTLA-4 blockade using ipilimumab, together with focal radiation, was received by patients with chemo-refractory metastatic non-small-cell lung cancer. The sequence came from a human donor with non-small cell lung cancer that progressed on radiotherapy plus ipilimumab. J is TRBJ2-1 and V is TRBV5-1; D uncertain. The starting material was peripheral blood, obtained from a patient treated with radiotherapy plus ipilimumab. This CDR3 is CASSLGYEQFF. The DNA of the CDR3 is TGCGCCAGCAGCCTGGGGTATGAGCAGTTCTTC.